The 14 T cell receptor beta chains reported below all come from one sample, sequenced in a study of blood T cell repertoires in COVID-19. Clones were read by immunoSEQ multiplex PCR, and TCRdb kept only the in-frame ones, dropping some. The data hold 350,000 or so clones, with 88% observed a single time. Input material: PBMCs or T cells enriched from blood (not recorded which). All receptors come from a woman between 25 and 40 years old who had been exposed to COVID-19.

CDR3 coding DNA: TGTGCCAGCAGACCCGGGGGAGAGCCTGGCTACACCTTC. Protein: CASRPGGEPGYTF. This chain joins TRBV28 and TRBJ1-2; possibly TRBD1 for D (5 bases). This CDR3 has 13 residues. The germline CDR1 and CDR2 sequences are MDHEN and SYDVKM. V dropped 6 bases and J dropped 7 bases, with 15 bases sitting between them.

The chain recombines TRBV5-4 with TRBJ1-2; TRBD1 is a possible D gene (5 bases). CDR1 and CDR2 from the germline V gene are SGHNT and YYREEE (reference sequence). This CDR3 is built from 14 residues. Trimming took 5 bases from V and 8 from J, leaving 19 bases between them. In DNA, the CDR3 is TGTGCCAGCAGGCGGCAGGGTTATAAGGAGGGCTACACCTTC. Protein sequence: CASRRQGYKEGYTF.

The chain employs TRBV5-1 and TRBJ2-5; the D gene is possibly TRBD1 (6 bases). Trimming stripped 0 bases from V and 5 bases from J, with 14 bases between. Germline assignment: CDR1 SGHRS and CDR2 YFSETQ. The CDR3 has 15 residues. The CDR3 bases are TGCGCCAGCAGCTTGGGCGACAGGTCGGGGGAGACCCAGTACTTC. Translated, it gives CASSLGDRSGETQYF.

The chain employs TRBV19 and TRBJ2-5; tentative D call: TRBD1 (5 bases). V shed 5 bases and J shed 5 bases, with 12 bases lying between them. In germline, CDR1 is LNHDA, CDR2 SQIVND (reference sequence). This CDR3 is built from 13 residues. DNA for the CDR3: TGTGCCAGTAGTTCAACAAGGGGCGAGACCCAGTACTTC. It specifies CASSSTRGETQYF.

V is TRBV19 and J is TRBJ2-7, with D maybe TRBD2 (5 bases). CDR3 length: 14 residues. Germline assignment: CDR1 LNHDA and CDR2 SQIVND (reference sequence). Trimming took off 0 bases at V and 0 bases at J, with 6 bases between the two ends. The DNA for the CDR3 is TGTGCCAGTAGTATAGACGGGGTCTCCTACGAGCAGTACTTC. Amino acid sequence: CASSIDGVSYEQYF.

The CDR3 spells CASSLGGGSITDTQYF. In DNA form, the CDR3 reads TGTGCCAGCAGCTTAGGGGGCGGGAGTATCACAGATACGCAGTATTTT. The chain uses TRBV7-9 and TRBJ2-3, with 7 bases fitting TRBD2. With V trimmed by 1 base and J by 2 bases, 6 bases remained unmatched. The CDR3 spans 16 residues. The germline CDR1 and CDR2 sequences are SEHNR and FQNEAQ (reference sequence). Combining the CDR3 with reference TRBV7-9 and TRBJ2-3 gives the whole variable domain DTGVSQNPRHKITKRGQNVTFRCDPISEHNRLYWYRQTLGQGPEFLTYFQNEAQLEKSRLLSDRFSAERPKGSFSTLEIQRTEQGDSAMYLCASSLGGGSITDTQYFGPGTRLTVL.

The chain uses TRBV7-9 and TRBJ1-2, with 7 bases that match TRBD1. CDR3 length: 14 residues. With V trimmed by 3 bases and J by 3 bases, 4 bases remained unmatched. The germline V gene has CDR1 SEHNR and CDR2 FQNEAQ (reference sequence). The CDR3 is CASSFGTADYGYTF. The CDR3 coding sequence is TGTGCCAGCAGCTTCGGGACAGCCGACTATGGCTACACCTTC.

The chain has TRBV28 and TRBJ2-5; 9 positions agree with TRBD1. Germline V lookup: CDR1 MDHEN, CDR2 SYDVKM. The CDR3 totals 15 residues. The J segment lost 7 bases and the V segment lost 2 bases, leaving 8 bases of the junction unmatched. The CDR3, as DNA: TGTGCCAGCAGTTTACTTTTATCGACAGGGGGGACCCAGTACTTC. Translating gives CASSLLLSTGGTQYF.

With respect to this clone: The junction differs from germline at one of its ends, possibly a read error. The chain combines TRBV5-4 with TRBJ2-7; 9 nucleotides align to TRBD2. This CDR3 has 15 residues. The germline CDR1 and CDR2 sequences are SGHNT and YYREEE (reference sequence). CDR3 nucleotide sequence: TGTGCCAGCAGGTTGGCGGGGGGGGACGCCTACGAGCAGTACTTC. Translating gives CASRLAGGDAYEQYF. Full variable domain (outside the CDR3, taken from reference TRBV5-4 and TRBJ2-7): ETGVTQSPTHLIKTRGQQVTLRCSSQSGHNTVSWYQQALGQGPQFIFQYYREEENGRGNFPPRFSGLQFPNYSSELNVNALELDDSALYLCASRLAGGDAYEQYFGPGTRLTVT.

This clone occurred once. The V and J genes are TRBV6-5 and TRBJ1-4, with D perhaps TRBD1 (5 bases). The V gene lost 6 bases and the J gene lost 5 bases, with 16 bases spanning the gap. Germline lookup yields CDR1 MNHEY and CDR2 SVGAGI. CDR3 length: 15 residues. The CDR3 nucleotides read TGTGCCAGCAGGACACTCGGGGGAACGAATGAAAAACTGTTTTTT. Protein product: CASRTLGGTNEKLFF.

There are a few counts of this clone. The genes are TRBV19 and TRBJ1-6; tentative D call: TRBD1 (5 bases). Germline assignment: CDR1 LNHDA and CDR2 SQIVND (reference sequence). This CDR3 has 16 amino acids. V dropped 7 bases and J dropped 0 bases, with 13 bases sitting between them. The CDR3 region is CASTPDTSSYNSPLHF. Written as DNA, the CDR3 is TGTGCCAGTACCCCGGACACGTCCTCCTATAATTCACCCCTCCACTTT.

The chain couples TRBV6-5 to TRBJ1-2; 7 positions agree with TRBD1. The CDR3 is made up of 14 amino acids. The ends lost 6 bases at V and 5 bases at J; junction bases unmatched: 9. Per the germline V gene, CDR1 is MNHEY and CDR2 is SVGAGI. In nucleotides, the CDR3 is TGTGCCAGCAGCCCAGGGGGATCAGCTTATGGCTACACCTTC. Translation: CASSPGGSAYGYTF.

V is TRBV28 and J is TRBJ2-1; possibly TRBD1 for D (5 bases). CDR1 is MDHEN, CDR2 SYDVKM, per germline. The CDR3 is made up of 17 amino acids. The V end lost 5 bases, the J end lost 0 bases, and 17 bases lay between the germline ends. CDR3 region: CASSGQGAQDSYNEQFF. CDR3 in DNA: TGTGCCAGCAGTGGTCAGGGTGCCCAAGACTCCTACAATGAGCAGTTCTTC.

The gene calls are TRBV5-6 and TRBJ2-1, with TRBD2 identical over 16 bases. CDR3 length equals 19 residues. Germline V lookup: CDR1 SGHDT, CDR2 YYEEEE. V lost 4 bases and J lost 5; bases outside the gene matches: 12. The CDR3 is CASSRPGLAGGPGHNEQFF. The CDR3 region has the DNA TGTGCCAGCAGCCGGCCGGGACTAGCGGGAGGGCCAGGGCACAATGAGCAGTTCTTC.